Each of the 3 T cell receptor beta chains below was sequenced from the same sample in a study of graft-versus-host responses after intestinal transplantation. The repertoire was sequenced with immunoSEQ multiplex PCR; TCRdb's copy has only in-frame clones and lacks some. The sample carries over 70,000 clones, nearly 90% recorded once. These TCRs' antigens remain unknown. This specimen was unstimulated CD8+ T cells sorted from spleen or lymph node cells, taken before transplant. These receptors originate from a human donor who was the organ donor for an intestinal transplant.

The chain uses TRBV27 and TRBJ2-7, with TRBD1 as a possible D gene (6 bases). CDR1 and CDR2 from the germline V gene are MNHEY and SMNVEV (reference sequence). The V gene lost 6 bases and the J gene lost 0 bases, with 15 bases spanning the gap. The CDR3 is 15 residues long. The CDR3 nucleotides read TGTGCCAGCAGCCAGACAGGACGCGGCTCCTACGAGCAGTACGTC. Translated: CASSQTGRGSYEQYV.

The chain employs TRBV27 and TRBJ1-6, with 9 bases that match TRBD1. The germline V gene encodes CDR1 MNHEY and CDR2 SMNVEV (reference sequence). The CDR3 totals 15 residues. V dropped 0 bases and J dropped 7; count of bases not matched to a gene: 1. The CDR3 sequence is CASSLSGTGNSPLHF. CDR3 nucleotides: TGTGCCAGCAGTTTATCAGGGACAGGGAATTCACCCCTCCACTTT.

V gene TRBV5-4 combines with J gene TRBJ2-5; tentative D call: TRBD2 (6 bases). Per the germline V gene, CDR1 is SGHNT and CDR2 is YYREEE (reference sequence). The V gene lost 6 bases and the J gene lost 2 bases, with 14 bases spanning the gap. The CDR3 runs 14 residues. CDR3 residues: CASNGPGDQETQYF. In DNA form, the CDR3 reads TGTGCCAGCAACGGACCGGGGGATCAAGAGACCCAGTACTTC.